The subject of this entry is one TCR beta chain. Naive CD8 isolation took CD45RO-negative cells positively selected for CCR7 and excluded terminally differentiated effector memory CD45RA+ cells. These data are taken from a study of shared clonotypes between healthy human individuals. Overall study: Aged 18 to 49, the donors were two women and a few men.

Sequencing used immunoSEQ multiplex PCR; TCRdb keeps in-frame clones, though not all of them. This table holds a few hundred thousand clones, roughly 96% found once. This CDR3 is built from 13 residues. In germline, CDR1 is SGHRS, CDR2 YFSETQ. The V end was cut by 3 bases, the J end by 0 bases, with 7 bases between. This chain connects TRBV5-1 to TRBJ2-7, with D unresolved. This receptor was obtained from a woman in her 30s in good health. The specimen sequenced was naive CD8+ T cells sorted from blood. The CDR3 DNA is TGCGCCAGCAGCTCCCGGAGCTCCTACGAGCAGTACTTC. Amino acids: CASSSRSSYEQYF.